A single T cell receptor beta chain is shown here with its context. No antigen is known for it. Carried by the TCR beta cDNA libraries were unique molecular identifiers. MiXCR, run by TCRdb on the PCR reads, gives a single entry per CDR3 protein. Altogether roughly 600,000 distinct CDR3 sequences are present, around 40% being singletons, with the ten largest covering more than 1.5%. V was pared by 2 bases and J by 6 bases, with 10 bases between. The CDR3 has 13 amino acids. The sample is drawn from a study of post-analysis software for immune sequencing data. Study findings and constraints: Multiple sclerosis was associated with a significant reduction in normalized Chao1 diversity relative to controls. Included in a set of roughly five TRBV segments more frequent in patients than controls were TRBV5-6, TRBV5-1 and TRBV20-1.

The sample was blood. The chain links TRBV12-3 or TRBV12-4 to TRBJ1-2; weak D call: TRBD1 (5 bases). The clonotype was recovered from a girl aged 10 to 17 with multiple sclerosis. CDR3: CASSLRTLDGYTF. As DNA, the CDR3 is TGTGCCAGCAGTTTAAGGACATTAGATGGCTACACCTTC.